The 32 T cell receptor beta chains reported below all come from one sample, sequenced in a study of cytotoxic CD8 clonotypes in ibrutinib-treated CLL. Sequencing was performed with immunoSEQ multiplex PCR; in TCRdb, only in-frame clones are kept and a portion is missing. The sample records approximately 350,000 clones, about 61% being singletons. Material: PBMCs, obtained after 36 months of ibrutinib treatment. The receptor set was obtained from a human donor with chronic lymphocytic leukemia.

Worth noting for this clone: In the same sample, other DNA sequences code for this CDR3. The chain recombines TRBV29-1 with TRBJ1-2; D is unclear. Between the trimmed V and J ends, which lost 0 bases and 5 bases, there was a span of 4 bases. The CDR3 consists of 11 residues. CDR1 SQVTM and CDR2 ANQGSEA come from the germline V gene. The CDR3: CSVEEGYGYTF. The CDR3 region has the DNA TGCAGCGTTGAAGAGGGATATGGCTACACCTTC. The full variable domain, rest sourced from reference TRBV29-1 and TRBJ1-2, is SAVISQKPSRDICQRGTSLTIQCQVDSQVTMMFWYRQQPGQSLTLIATANQGSEATYESGFVIDKFPISRPNLTFSTLTVSNMSPEDSSIYLCSVEEGYGYTFGSGTRLTVV.

The genes are TRBV29-1 and TRBJ2-7; D unclear. The CDR3 extends over 14 amino acids. The germline V gene has CDR1 SQVTM and CDR2 ANQGSEA. The ends were cut back, 6 bases at V and 1 base at J, with 16 bases in the middle. For the CDR3, the DNA is TGCAGCGTGGTGCGAGATTGGCAATCCTACGAGCAGTACTTC. This translates into CSVVRDWQSYEQYF.

The chain carries TRBV27 and TRBJ2-7; D may be TRBD2 (5 bases). The CDR3 spans 14 residues. V was clipped by 7 bases and J by 0 bases, with 13 bases between them. Germline values: CDR1 MNHEY, CDR2 SMNVEV (reference sequence). CDR3 DNA: TGTGCCAGCAAAGCGGACCAGACCTCCTACGAGCAGTACTTC. Its translation is CASKADQTSYEQYF.

This clone has more than one count but fewer than ten. This rearrangement joins TRBV12-5 to TRBJ2-1, with 9 bases aligning to TRBD1. This CDR3 contains 14 residues. V lost 7 bases, J lost 5 bases, and 6 bases stayed unmatched. The germline V gene encodes CDR1 LGHNT and CDR2 FRNRAP. Here the CDR3 reads CASALTGGDNEQFF. In nucleotides, the CDR3 is TGTGCTAGTGCCCTGACAGGGGGAGACAATGAGCAGTTCTTC.

The chain links TRBV4-1 to TRBJ2-5; 11 bases are a match to TRBD1. V lost 3 bases, J lost 1 base, and 4 bases stayed unmatched. Germline CDR1 reads MGHRA; CDR2 reads YSYEKL. CDR3 size: 16 residues. Here the CDR3 reads CASSHPGTGGQETQYF. In nucleotides, the CDR3 is TGCGCCAGCAGCCATCCCGGGACAGGGGGCCAAGAGACCCAGTACTTC.

This clone was observed a handful of times. The V call is TRBV9, the J call TRBJ1-2; TRBD1 might be the D (5 bases). The ends were cut back, 4 bases at V and 2 bases at J, with 12 bases in the middle. This CDR3 comprises 14 residues. CDR1 and CDR2 (germline): SGDLS, YYNGEE. The CDR3 DNA sequence: TGTGCCAGCAGCCCGACGGGGCTGAACTATGGCTACACCTTC. It specifies CASSPTGLNYGYTF.

The rearrangement uses TRBV4-1 and TRBJ1-2, with D maybe TRBD1 (5 bases). With 0 bases removed from V and 0 bases from J, the gap between germline ends came to 17 bases. The CDR3 is made up of 18 amino acids. Looked up from germline, CDR1 is MGHRA and CDR2 is YSYEKL. CDR3 loop: CASSQDGGRSNTNYGYTF. In nucleotides, the CDR3 is TGCGCCAGCAGCCAAGATGGGGGACGGTCAAATACTAACTATGGCTACACCTTC.

V is TRBV10-1 and J is TRBJ2-1; D is undetermined. V lost 4 bases, J lost 2 bases, and 9 bases lay in between. From germline, CDR1 is WNHNN and CDR2 SYGVQD (reference sequence). CDR3 length: 14 residues. The CDR3 sequence is CASSVHSAYNEQFF. The CDR3 DNA is TGCGCCAGCAGTGTACATTCGGCCTACAATGAGCAGTTCTTC.

This chain connects TRBV2 to TRBJ2-7; D perhaps matches TRBD2 (5 bases). V gave up 7 bases and J gave up 3 bases, with 10 bases separating them. Per germline, CDR1 SNHLY and CDR2 FYNNEI. This CDR3 region has 12 residues. DNA of the CDR3: TGTGCCAGCACCCGGAGGTACTACGAGCAGTACTTC. Translation: CASTRRYYEQYF.

The chain uses TRBV6-5 and TRBJ1-2; tentatively, D is TRBD1 (6 bases). The CDR3 spans 16 residues. CDR1 is MNHEY and CDR2 is SVGAGI in the germline V gene. The V and J ends lost 0 bases and 0 bases respectively, with 11 bases between them. The CDR3 coding sequence is TGTGCCAGCAGTTACTCGGGGGGCCGCGCTAACTATGGCTACACCTTC. As protein: CASSYSGGRANYGYTF.

This clone was observed a handful of times. This chain uses TRBV10-3 with TRBJ2-2; TRBD2 agrees at 10 bases. The CDR3 contains 16 residues. Losses at the gene ends were 5 bases for V and 9 bases for J; bases not matched to a gene: 12. Per germline, CDR1 ENHRY and CDR2 SYGVKD. The CDR3 coding sequence is TGTGCCATCAGTAAAAATAGCGGGAGGTTGTCTTGGGAGCTGTTTTTT. Protein sequence: CAISKNSGRLSWELFF.

The V call is TRBV9, the J call TRBJ2-7; D perhaps matches TRBD2 (5 bases). Germline V CDR1 and CDR2: SGDLS, YYNGEE. The CDR3 consists of 14 residues. The V end lost 0 bases, the J end lost 3 bases, and 10 bases lay between the germline ends. CDR3: CASSVAGRGYEQYF. The CDR3 DNA reads as TGTGCCAGCAGCGTAGCGGGGAGAGGCTACGAGCAGTACTTC.

V is TRBV9 and J is TRBJ2-3, with D perhaps matching TRBD1 or TRBD2 (6 bases each). There are 13 residues in the CDR3. Germline CDR1 SGDLS, CDR2 YYNGEE. Trimming took 3 bases from V and 12 from J, leaving 17 bases between them. In DNA form, the CDR3 reads TGTGCCAGCAGCGCAGGGGTCGGCGGGGCCCAGTATTTT. Residues: CASSAGVGGAQYF.

The rearrangement links TRBV6-6 to TRBJ2-7; maybe TRBD2 (6 bases). V was clipped by 7 bases and J by 4 bases, with 17 bases between them. The CDR3 totals 14 residues. Germline V gene data show CDR1 as MNHNY and CDR2 as SVGAGI (reference sequence). The CDR3 spells CASNPGGVVYEQYF. The CDR3 DNA reads TGTGCCAGCAACCCCGGCGGGGTGGTTTACGAGCAGTACTTC.

The rearrangement uses TRBV28 and TRBJ2-3; 8 positions match TRBD2. The length of the CDR3 is 15 residues. After removal of 2 bases from V and 2 bases from J, the junction contained 3 bases not matched to a gene. Germline V lookup: CDR1 MDHEN, CDR2 SYDVKM. The CDR3 DNA sequence: TGTGCCAGCAGTTTAGCGGGGGGACACACAGATACGCAGTATTTT. Its translation is CASSLAGGHTDTQYF. Variable domain in full (rest from reference TRBV28 and TRBJ2-3): DVKVTQSSRYLVKRTGEKVFLECVQDMDHENMFWYRQDPGLGLRLIYFSYDVKMKEKGDIPEGYSVSREKKERFSLILESASTNQTSMYLCASSLAGGHTDTQYFGPGTRLTVL.

J is TRBJ1-2 and V is TRBV4-2; D is unclear. The CDR3 extends over 13 amino acids. The germline V and J ends were trimmed by 0 bases and 13 bases, with 15 bases remaining between them. Germline assignment: CDR1 LGHNA and CDR2 YNFKEQ. CDR3 sequence reads: CASSQEHRGSVTF. The DNA for the CDR3 is TGTGCCAGCAGCCAAGAACACAGAGGTTCTGTCACCTTC.

The CDR3 loop is CASSQGVSGYNEQFF. The CDR3 DNA sequence: TGCGCCAGCAGCCAAGGCGTTAGCGGATACAATGAGCAGTTCTTC. The J gene is TRBJ2-1, the V gene TRBV4-3; the D gene is possibly TRBD2 (6 bases). Trimming removed 1 base at V and 4 bases at J, with 11 bases between. CDR3 length equals 15 residues. The germline gives CDR1 LGHNA, CDR2 YSLEER.

This chain joins TRBV4-1 and TRBJ2-5; 12 bases agree with TRBD2. The V gene's germline CDR1 is MGHRA and CDR2 YSYEKL. There are 17 residues in the CDR3. J lost 5 bases, V lost 4 bases, and 11 bases had no gene match. CDR3 residues: CASSLSSGGGLRETQYF. The CDR3 nucleotides read TGCGCCAGCAGCCTCTCTAGCGGGGGGGGACTTAGGGAGACCCAGTACTTC.

This sequence joins TRBV7-6 and TRBJ2-5, with 7 bases identical to TRBD2. The ends lost 6 bases at V and 1 base at J; junction bases unmatched: 2. The CDR3 has 13 amino acids. Per germline, CDR1 SGHVS and CDR2 FNYEAQ. CDR3: CASRAGVQETQYF. Written as DNA, the CDR3 is TGTGCCAGCAGGGCGGGAGTCCAAGAGACCCAGTACTTC. The full variable domain, its missing parts supplied by reference TRBV7-6 and TRBJ2-5, is GAGVSQSPRYKVTKRGQDVALRCDPISGHVSLYWYRQALGQGPEFLTYFNYEAQQDKSGLPNDRFSAERPEGSISTLTIQRTEQRDSAMYRCASRAGVQETQYFGPGTRLLVL.

The chain couples TRBV18 to TRBJ2-2, with a weak D call TRBD1 (5 bases). Trimming left V 4 bases short and J 6 bases short, with 9 bases between. From germline, CDR1 is KGHSH and CDR2 LQKENI. The CDR3 has 13 residues. The CDR3 spells CASSRQGSGELFF. The CDR3, as DNA: TGTGCCAGCTCACGGCAGGGCTCCGGGGAGCTGTTTTTT.

The chain employs TRBV28 and TRBJ1-5; 7 bases are a match to TRBD1. This CDR3 contains 14 residues. Germline V gene sequence: CDR1 MDHEN, CDR2 SYDVKM. J gave up 4 bases and V 7 bases, and 7 bases lay outside the gene matches. CDR3 DNA sequence: TGTGCCAGCAACCGGGACAGCCCAAATCAGCCCCAGCATTTT. Amino acid sequence: CASNRDSPNQPQHF.

The chain links TRBV13 to TRBJ2-5; D not resolved. Germline V gene data show CDR1 as PRHDT and CDR2 as FYEKMQ (reference sequence). Trimming took 5 bases from V and 3 from J, leaving 4 bases between them. The CDR3 spans 11 residues. CDR3 residues: CASSKEETQYF. The CDR3 nucleotides read TGTGCCAGCAGCAAGGAAGAGACCCAGTACTTC.

This clone was seen a few times. The gene calls are TRBV11-3 and TRBJ2-1, with D possibly matching TRBD2 (6 bases). Trimming shortened V by 3 bases and J by 6 bases, and 9 bases separated the two germline ends. This CDR3 has 13 amino acids. Germline values: CDR1 SGHNT, CDR2 YENEEA. The CDR3 region has the DNA TGTGCCAGCAGCTTGGGAGGACTCAATGAGCAGTTCTTC. Translating gives CASSLGGLNEQFF.

This chain joins TRBV5-4 and TRBJ2-5; 7 positions agree with TRBD2. This CDR3 is built from 14 residues. V gave up 7 bases and J gave up 5 bases; unmatched junction bases: 11. CDR1 and CDR2 from the germline V gene are SGHNT and YYREEE (reference sequence). The CDR3 protein is CASGAGVTQETQYF. The DNA for the CDR3 is TGTGCCAGCGGCGCGGGGGTTACTCAGGAGACCCAGTACTTC.

As regards this clone: Other nucleotide sequences in the sample specify the same CDR3. The J gene is TRBJ2-7, the V gene TRBV27; 10 bases fit TRBD2. The V gene's germline CDR1 is MNHEY and CDR2 SMNVEV (reference sequence). This CDR3 contains 16 residues. The V and J ends lost 5 bases and 3 bases, in that order; junction bases with no gene match: 10. CDR3 DNA: TGTGCCAGCAGTGCCCACATAACTAGCGGGGTCTACGAGCAGTACTTC. Translation gives CASSAHITSGVYEQYF.

This clone has more than one count but fewer than ten. The J gene is TRBJ2-2, the V gene TRBV6-6, with 8 bases identical to TRBD1. After removal of 7 bases from V and 4 bases from J, the junction contained 11 bases not matched to a gene. The CDR3 sequence is 16 residues long. Germline V gene lookup returns CDR1 MNHNY and CDR2 SVGAGI (reference sequence). CDR3 sequence reads: CASIKSRGRGTGELFF. CDR3 nucleotides: TGTGCCAGCATCAAAAGCAGGGGGCGCGGCACCGGGGAGCTGTTTTTT.

This clone was recorded a few times. The rearrangement joins TRBV5-1 to TRBJ2-2; 8 bases map to TRBD2. V shed 4 bases and J 6 bases; nucleotides not matched to a gene: 8. The CDR3 totals 15 residues. From germline, CDR1 is SGHRS and CDR2 YFSETQ. Written as DNA, the CDR3 is TGCGCCAGCAGCCCTGTAGCGGGACCGGCCGGGGAGCTGTTTTTT. Its translation is CASSPVAGPAGELFF. The variable domain in full, completed from reference TRBV5-1 and TRBJ2-2, reads KAGVTQTPRYLIKTRGQQVTLSCSPISGHRSVSWYQQTPGQGLQFLFEYFSETQRNKGNFPGRFSGRQFSNSRSEMNVSTLELGDSALYLCASSPVAGPAGELFFGEGSRLTVL.

V usage is TRBV7-8 and J usage is TRBJ2-1, with 8 positions matching TRBD2. The V gene's germline CDR1 is SGHVS and CDR2 FQNEAQ. V shed 4 bases and J 6 bases; nucleotides not matched to a gene: 14. The CDR3 loop spans 17 amino acids. In nucleotides, the CDR3 is TGTGCCAGCAGCTCAAAACGACTAGCGCTTGTTCGCAATGAGCAGTTCTTC. It is translated as CASSSKRLALVRNEQFF. The whole variable domain, filled in from reference TRBV7-8 and TRBJ2-1, reads GAGVSQSPRYKVAKRGQDVALRCDPISGHVSLFWYQQALGQGPEFLTYFQNEAQLDKSGLPSDRFFAERPEGSVSTLKIQRTQQEDSAVYLCASSSKRLALVRNEQFFGPGTRLTVL.

The chain links TRBV19 to TRBJ1-5, with a possible D match to TRBD1 (6 bases). The CDR3 extends over 13 amino acids. Germline assignment: CDR1 LNHDA and CDR2 SQIVND (reference sequence). V was trimmed by 4 bases and J by 5 bases, leaving 9 bases between them. CDR3 sequence: CASSKQGDQPQHF. For the CDR3, the DNA is TGTGCCAGTAGTAAACAGGGAGATCAGCCCCAGCATTTT.

The genes are TRBV19 and TRBJ2-5; 8 positions agree with TRBD2. Germline V gene lookup returns CDR1 LNHDA and CDR2 SQIVND (reference sequence). V gave up 4 bases and J gave up 5 bases; unmatched junction bases: 6. The CDR3 runs to 14 residues. In DNA form, the CDR3 reads TGTGCCAGTAGTACGACTAGCGCTGAGGAGACCCAGTACTTC. Protein product: CASSTTSAEETQYF.

This clone showed up just a few times. The genes are TRBV5-1 and TRBJ2-7; D gene unclear. Trimming removed 4 bases at V and 2 bases at J, with 13 bases between. CDR3 length: 14 residues. CDR1 and CDR2 from the germline V gene are SGHRS and YFSETQ. CDR3 region: CASSPGATPYEQYF. CDR3 DNA: TGCGCCAGCAGCCCTGGTGCGACCCCCTACGAGCAGTACTTC.

The chain carries TRBV6-5 and TRBJ1-1; perhaps TRBD1 as D (6 bases). The V end lost 6 bases, the J end lost 2 bases, and 16 bases lay between the germline ends. Germline CDR1 MNHEY, CDR2 SVGAGI. This CDR3 has 15 amino acids. CDR3 residues: CASSPRQVGNTEAFF. In DNA, the CDR3 is TGTGCCAGCAGCCCCAGACAGGTCGGAAACACTGAAGCTTTCTTT.